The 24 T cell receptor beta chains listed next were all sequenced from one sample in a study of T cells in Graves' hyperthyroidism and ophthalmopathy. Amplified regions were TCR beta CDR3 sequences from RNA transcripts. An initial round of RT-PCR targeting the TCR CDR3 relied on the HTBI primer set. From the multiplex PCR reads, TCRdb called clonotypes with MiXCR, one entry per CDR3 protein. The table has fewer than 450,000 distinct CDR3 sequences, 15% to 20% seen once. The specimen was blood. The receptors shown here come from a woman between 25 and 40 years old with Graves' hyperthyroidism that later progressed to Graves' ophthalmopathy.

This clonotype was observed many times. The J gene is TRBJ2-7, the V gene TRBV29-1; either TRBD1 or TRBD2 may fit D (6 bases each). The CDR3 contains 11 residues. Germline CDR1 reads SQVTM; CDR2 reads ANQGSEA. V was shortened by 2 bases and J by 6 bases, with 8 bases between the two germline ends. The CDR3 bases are TGCAGCGTTGAATCGGGGGCCGAGCAGTACTTC. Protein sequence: CSVESGAEQYF.

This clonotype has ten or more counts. CDR3 region: CASSLSSLETQYF. CDR3 sequence (DNA): TGTGCCAGCAGCTTGTCCAGTTTAGAGACCCAGTACTTC. The J gene is TRBJ2-5, the V gene TRBV5-5; no definite D call. The V end was cut by 1 base, the J end by 4 bases, with 8 bases between. Germline CDR1 reads SGHKS; CDR2 reads YYEKEE (reference sequence). The CDR3 runs 13 residues.

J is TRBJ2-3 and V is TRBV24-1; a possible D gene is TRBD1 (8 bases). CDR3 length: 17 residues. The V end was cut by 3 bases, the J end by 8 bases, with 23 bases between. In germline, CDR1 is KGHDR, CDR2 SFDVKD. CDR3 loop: CATSDPSRTGRVGTQYF. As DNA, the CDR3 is TGTGCCACCAGTGATCCCTCCCGGACAGGGAGGGTAGGTACGCAGTATTTT.

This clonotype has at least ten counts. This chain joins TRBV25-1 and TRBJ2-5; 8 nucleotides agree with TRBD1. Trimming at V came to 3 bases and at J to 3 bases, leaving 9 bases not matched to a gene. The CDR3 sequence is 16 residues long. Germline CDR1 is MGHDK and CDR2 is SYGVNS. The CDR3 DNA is TGTGCCAGCAGTGACGGCGTTCCAGGGGGCAAAGAGACCCAGTACTTC. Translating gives CASSDGVPGGKETQYF.

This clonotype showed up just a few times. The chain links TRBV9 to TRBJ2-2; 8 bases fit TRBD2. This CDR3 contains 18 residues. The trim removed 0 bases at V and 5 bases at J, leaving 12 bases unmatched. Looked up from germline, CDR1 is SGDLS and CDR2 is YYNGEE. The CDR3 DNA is TGTGCCAGCAGCGTAGGGCATCGAGCGGGAGTAAGGACCGGGGAGCTGTTTTTT. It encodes CASSVGHRAGVRTGELFF.

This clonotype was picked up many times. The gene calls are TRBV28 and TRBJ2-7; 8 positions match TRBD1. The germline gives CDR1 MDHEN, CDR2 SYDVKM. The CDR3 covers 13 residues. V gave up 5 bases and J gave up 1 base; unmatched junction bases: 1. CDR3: CASSGDRSYEQYF. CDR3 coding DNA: TGTGCCAGCAGTGGGGACAGGTCCTACGAGCAGTACTTC.

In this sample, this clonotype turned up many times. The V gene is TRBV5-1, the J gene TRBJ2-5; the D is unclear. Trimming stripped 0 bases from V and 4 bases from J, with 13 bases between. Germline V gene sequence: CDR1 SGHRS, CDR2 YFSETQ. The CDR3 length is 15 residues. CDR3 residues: CASSLESTFSETQYF. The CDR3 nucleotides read TGCGCCAGCAGCTTGGAGTCTACGTTCTCAGAGACCCAGTACTTC.

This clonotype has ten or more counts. The CDR3: CASSLGDGTEAFF. CDR3 coding DNA: TGTGCCAGCTCCCTGGGGGATGGGACTGAAGCTTTCTTT. The chain uses TRBV18 and TRBJ1-1; D perhaps matches TRBD1 (5 bases). Per germline, CDR1 KGHSH and CDR2 LQKENI. This CDR3 is 13 amino acids long. The V end lost 6 bases, the J end lost 5 bases, and 13 bases lay between the germline ends.

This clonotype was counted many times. DNA of the CDR3: TGTGCCAGCAGTTCTTGGACCGTTACTCTAGCGGGAGAATCCTACGAGCAGTACTTC. Translated: CASSSWTVTLAGESYEQYF. The chain carries TRBV6-1 and TRBJ2-7; 10 bases are a match to TRBD2. Unmatched junction bases numbered 17, after V lost 5 bases and J lost 1 base. The CDR3 runs to 19 residues. The germline CDR1 and CDR2 sequences are MNHNS and SASEGT.

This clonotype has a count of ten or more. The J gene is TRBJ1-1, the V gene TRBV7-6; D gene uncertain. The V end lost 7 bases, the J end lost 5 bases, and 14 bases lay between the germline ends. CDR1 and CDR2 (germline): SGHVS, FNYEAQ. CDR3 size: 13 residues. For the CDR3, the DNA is TGTGCCAGCACTCCTGAGCCGGGGACTGAAGCTTTCTTT. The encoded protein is CASTPEPGTEAFF.

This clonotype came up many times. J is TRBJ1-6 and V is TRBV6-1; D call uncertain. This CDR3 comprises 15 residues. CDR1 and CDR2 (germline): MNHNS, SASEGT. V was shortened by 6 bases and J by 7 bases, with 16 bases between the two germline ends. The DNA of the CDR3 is TGTGCCAGCAGAGATGAGGTGTTGCGAAATTCACCCCTCCACTTT. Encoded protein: CASRDEVLRNSPLHF.

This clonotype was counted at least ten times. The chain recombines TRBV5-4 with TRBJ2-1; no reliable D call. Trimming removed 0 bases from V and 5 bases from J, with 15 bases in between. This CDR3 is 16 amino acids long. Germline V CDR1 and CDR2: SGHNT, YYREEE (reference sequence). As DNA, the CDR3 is TGTGCCAGCAGCTTGGTAGGGTGGGCCGGACACAATGAGCAGTTCTTC. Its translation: CASSLVGWAGHNEQFF.

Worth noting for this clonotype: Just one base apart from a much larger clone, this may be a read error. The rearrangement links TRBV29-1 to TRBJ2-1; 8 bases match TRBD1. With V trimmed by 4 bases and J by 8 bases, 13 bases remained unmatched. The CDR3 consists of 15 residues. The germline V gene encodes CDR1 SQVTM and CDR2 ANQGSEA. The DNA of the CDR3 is TGCAGCGTTGTGGTCCAGGACAGGGTTCTGTATGAGCAGTTCTTC. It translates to CSVVVQDRVLYEQFF.

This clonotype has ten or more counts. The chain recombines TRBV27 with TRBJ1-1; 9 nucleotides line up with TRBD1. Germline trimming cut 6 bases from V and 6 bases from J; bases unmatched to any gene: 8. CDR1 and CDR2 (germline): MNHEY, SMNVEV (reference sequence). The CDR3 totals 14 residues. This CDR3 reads CASSYTGGDAEAFF. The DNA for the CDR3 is TGTGCCAGCAGCTACACAGGGGGCGACGCTGAAGCTTTCTTT.

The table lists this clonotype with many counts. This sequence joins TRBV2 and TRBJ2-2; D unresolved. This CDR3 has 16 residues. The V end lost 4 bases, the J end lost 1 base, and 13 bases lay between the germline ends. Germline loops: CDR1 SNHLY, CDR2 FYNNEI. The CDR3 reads CASSVGFGRNTGELFF. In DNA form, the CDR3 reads TGTGCCAGCAGTGTCGGGTTCGGACGGAACACCGGGGAGCTGTTTTTT.

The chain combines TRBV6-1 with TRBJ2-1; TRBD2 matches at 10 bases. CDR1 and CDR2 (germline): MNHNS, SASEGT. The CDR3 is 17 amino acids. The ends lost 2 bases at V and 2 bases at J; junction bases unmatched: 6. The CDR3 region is CASSELTSGPPYNEQFF. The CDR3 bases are TGTGCCAGCAGTGAATTGACTAGCGGGCCGCCCTACAATGAGCAGTTCTTC.

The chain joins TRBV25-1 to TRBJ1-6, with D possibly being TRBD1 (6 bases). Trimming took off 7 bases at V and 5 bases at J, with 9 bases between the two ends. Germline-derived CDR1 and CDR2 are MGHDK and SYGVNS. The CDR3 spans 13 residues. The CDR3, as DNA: TGTGCCAGCAAAAGACAGGATAATTCACCCCTCCACTTT. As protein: CASKRQDNSPLHF.

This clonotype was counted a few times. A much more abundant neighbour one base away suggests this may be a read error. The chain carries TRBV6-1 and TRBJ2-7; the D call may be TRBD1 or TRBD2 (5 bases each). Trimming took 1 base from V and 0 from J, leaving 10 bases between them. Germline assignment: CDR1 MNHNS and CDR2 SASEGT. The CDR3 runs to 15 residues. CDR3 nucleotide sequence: TGTGCCAGCAGTGAAGGAGGGGCCCCCTCCTACGAGCAGTACTTC. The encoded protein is CASSEGGAPSYEQYF.

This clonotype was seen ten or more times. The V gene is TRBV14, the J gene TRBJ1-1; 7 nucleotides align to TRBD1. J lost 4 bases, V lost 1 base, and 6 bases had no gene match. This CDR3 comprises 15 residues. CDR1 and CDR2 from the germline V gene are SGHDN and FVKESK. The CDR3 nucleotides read TGTGCCAGCAGCCAAGTGAGGGGGCTGCTCACTGAAGCTTTCTTT. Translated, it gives CASSQVRGLLTEAFF.

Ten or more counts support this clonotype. Here the CDR3 DNA reads TGCAGCGTTGAAGAGGGGTTGGGCCAGCCCCAGCATTTT. It specifies CSVEEGLGQPQHF. The V and J genes are TRBV29-1 and TRBJ1-5; D gene unclear. V dropped 0 bases and J dropped 7 bases, with 10 bases sitting between them. Germline CDR1 reads SQVTM; CDR2 reads ANQGSEA. The length of the CDR3 is 13 residues.

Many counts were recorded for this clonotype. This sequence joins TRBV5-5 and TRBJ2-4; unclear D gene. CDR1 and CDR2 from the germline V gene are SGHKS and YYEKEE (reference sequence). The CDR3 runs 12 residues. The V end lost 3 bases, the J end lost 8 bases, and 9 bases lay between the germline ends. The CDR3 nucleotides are TGTGCCAGCAGCTCCTACAGAGACATTCAGTACTTC. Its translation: CASSSYRDIQYF.

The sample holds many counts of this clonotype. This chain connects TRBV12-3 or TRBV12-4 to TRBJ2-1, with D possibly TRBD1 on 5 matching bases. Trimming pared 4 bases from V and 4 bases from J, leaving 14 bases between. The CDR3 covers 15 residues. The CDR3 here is CASSSTLTVYNEQFF. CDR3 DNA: TGTGCCAGCAGTTCGACTTTGACAGTTTACAATGAGCAGTTCTTC.

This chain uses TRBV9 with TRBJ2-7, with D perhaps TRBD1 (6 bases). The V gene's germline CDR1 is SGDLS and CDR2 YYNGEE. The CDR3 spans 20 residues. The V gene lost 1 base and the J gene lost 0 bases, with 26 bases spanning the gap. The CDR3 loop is CASSVMVGARCLTPSYEQYF. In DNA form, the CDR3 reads TGTGCCAGCAGCGTAATGGTGGGGGCGAGGTGCCTGACGCCCTCCTACGAGCAGTACTTC.

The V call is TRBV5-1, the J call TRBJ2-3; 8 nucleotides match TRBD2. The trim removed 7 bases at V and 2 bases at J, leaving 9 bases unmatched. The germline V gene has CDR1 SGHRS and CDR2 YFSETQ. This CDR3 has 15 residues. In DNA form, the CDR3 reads TGCGCCAGCGGTAGCGGGACTGCAAACACAGATACGCAGTATTTT. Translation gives CASGSGTANTDTQYF.